The 20 T cell receptor beta chains below all came from one sample that was sequenced in a study of T cells expressing NK-cell markers. TCRdb re-called the 5' RACE reads; one entry per CDR3 protein, DNA not given. Seen in this sample are approximately 150,000 distinct CDR3 sequences; the ten most common clones hold around a sixth. The sample taken for sequencing was blood T cells: a sorted CD56 or NKG2C T cell subset, CD4+ or CD8+ T cells, or bulk PBMC T cells (not recorded which). The source is a woman between 18 and 70 years old in good health.

CDR3 sequence: CASSLAGTGDEKLFF. V and J are TRBV7-2 and TRBJ1-4; TCRdb selects TRBD1, and the lack of DNA leaves this call unchecked. In germline, CDR1 is SGHTA, CDR2 FQGNSA. The CDR3 has 15 amino acids.

The chain is built from TRBV10-3 and TRBJ1-5; TCRdb's D gene call, TRBD1, goes unchecked for lack of DNA. This CDR3 contains 14 residues. Germline V gene sequence: CDR1 ENHRY, CDR2 SYGVKD. The CDR3: CAISNRESNQPQHF.

The rearrangement joins TRBV5-5 to TRBJ2-2. This CDR3 region has 14 residues. From germline, CDR1 is SGHKS and CDR2 YYEKEE (reference sequence). CDR3 residues: CASSLGPTAGELFF.

This chain connects TRBV29-1 to TRBJ1-1. Germline CDR1 SQVTM, CDR2 ANQGSEA. This CDR3 has 13 amino acids. CDR3 sequence: CSVESQPNTEAFF.

The V and J genes are TRBV20-1 and TRBJ2-3; TCRdb lists TRBD2, though no DNA is available to test this call. Germline V gene sequence: CDR1 DFQATT, CDR2 SNEGSKA (reference sequence). This CDR3 has 15 amino acids. CDR3 residues: CSARFSASGGDPQYF.

The V gene is TRBV14, the J gene TRBJ1-5; TCRdb's D call of TRBD1 is untestable without DNA. Germline values: CDR1 SGHDN, CDR2 FVKESK. This CDR3 is 14 amino acids long. CDR3: CASSRPGPNQPQHF.

The CDR3 here is CSVETHSEQFF. This chain uses TRBV29-1 with TRBJ2-1. The CDR3 loop spans 11 amino acids. CDR1 and CDR2 from the germline V gene are SQVTM and ANQGSEA.

The chain couples TRBV5-1 to TRBJ2-2. The CDR3 consists of 14 residues. CDR1 and CDR2 from the germline V gene are SGHRS and YFSETQ. CDR3 in amino acids: CASSFTTNTGELFF.

The chain links TRBV12-3 or TRBV12-4 to TRBJ1-2; there is no DNA to check the TCRdb D call of TRBD1. There are 14 residues in the CDR3. The chain's CDR3 is CASSLKGQGNGYTF.

This sequence joins TRBV7-2 and TRBJ2-7; the D call of TRBD2 rests on TCRdb alone, since no DNA is present to check it. Germline CDR1 SGHTA, CDR2 FQGNSA. There are 16 residues in the CDR3. The CDR3 region is CASSLAPSGTAYEQYF.

This rearrangement joins TRBV2 to TRBJ1-2; TCRdb's D call, TRBD1, is unchecked because there is no DNA. CDR1 and CDR2 from the germline V gene are SNHLY and FYNNEI. The CDR3 is 12 residues long. CDR3 protein: CASIDRGYGYTF.

The V call is TRBV3-1, the J call TRBJ1-2; the D gene TCRdb calls, TRBD1, cannot be checked with no DNA. CDR3 size: 13 residues. Germline V CDR1 and CDR2: LGHDT, YNNKEL (reference sequence). CDR3 region: CASSQPPEYGYTF.

The rearrangement uses TRBV18 and TRBJ2-1; the TRBD1 assignment by TCRdb is unverifiable without DNA. Looked up from germline, CDR1 is KGHSH and CDR2 is LQKENI. This CDR3 has 13 residues. The CDR3 is CASSPGTGNEQFF.

The gene calls are TRBV3-1 and TRBJ2-7; with no DNA, the TCRdb D assignment of TRBD1 cannot be verified. CDR1 LGHDT and CDR2 YNNKEL come from the germline V gene (reference sequence). The CDR3 has 14 residues. Here the CDR3 reads CASSPRDRPYEQYF.

The V gene is TRBV7-8, the J gene TRBJ1-4. The CDR3 contains 16 residues. CDR1 SGHVS and CDR2 FQNEAQ come from the germline V gene. The CDR3 sequence is CASSLAQRRPNEKLFF.

This chain uses TRBV5-1 with TRBJ2-5; the TCRdb D gene call, TRBD1, has no DNA to confirm it. CDR3 length: 15 amino acids. Germline values: CDR1 SGHRS, CDR2 YFSETQ. The CDR3 spells CASSLDPGSVGTQYF. The variable domain in full, with the rest retrieved from reference TRBV5-1 and TRBJ2-5, is KAGVTQTPRYLIKTRGQQVTLSCSPISGHRSVSWYQQTPGQGLQFLFEYFSETQRNKGNFPGRFSGRQFSNSRSEMNVSTLELGDSALYLCASSLDPGSVGTQYFGPGTRLLVL.

The chain recombines TRBV18 with TRBJ1-5. CDR1 and CDR2 from the germline V gene are KGHSH and LQKENI. This CDR3 has 13 residues. The CDR3 is CASSEGDYQPQHF.

The rearrangement uses TRBV12-5 and TRBJ2-7; TCRdb's D call of TRBD2 is untestable without DNA. CDR3 length: 14 amino acids. CDR1 is LGHNT, CDR2 FRNRAP, per germline. The chain's CDR3 is CASGKGLAGGEQYF.

The chain has TRBV7-2 and TRBJ2-3; TCRdb proposes TRBD1, but this gene call is untestable without DNA. The germline V gene encodes CDR1 SGHTA and CDR2 FQGNSA. The CDR3 is made up of 14 amino acids. CDR3 loop: CASSEGGGRDTQYF. The full variable domain, rest sourced from reference TRBV7-2 and TRBJ2-3, is GAGVSQSPSNKVTEKGKDVELRCDPISGHTALYWYRQSLGQGLEFLIYFQGNSAPDKSGLPSDRFSAERTGGSVSTLTIQRTQQEDSAVYLCASSEGGGRDTQYFGPGTRLTVL.

V usage is TRBV5-1 and J usage is TRBJ2-5. The germline V gene has CDR1 SGHRS and CDR2 YFSETQ. CDR3 length: 13 residues. The CDR3 here is CASSGNHVETQYF.